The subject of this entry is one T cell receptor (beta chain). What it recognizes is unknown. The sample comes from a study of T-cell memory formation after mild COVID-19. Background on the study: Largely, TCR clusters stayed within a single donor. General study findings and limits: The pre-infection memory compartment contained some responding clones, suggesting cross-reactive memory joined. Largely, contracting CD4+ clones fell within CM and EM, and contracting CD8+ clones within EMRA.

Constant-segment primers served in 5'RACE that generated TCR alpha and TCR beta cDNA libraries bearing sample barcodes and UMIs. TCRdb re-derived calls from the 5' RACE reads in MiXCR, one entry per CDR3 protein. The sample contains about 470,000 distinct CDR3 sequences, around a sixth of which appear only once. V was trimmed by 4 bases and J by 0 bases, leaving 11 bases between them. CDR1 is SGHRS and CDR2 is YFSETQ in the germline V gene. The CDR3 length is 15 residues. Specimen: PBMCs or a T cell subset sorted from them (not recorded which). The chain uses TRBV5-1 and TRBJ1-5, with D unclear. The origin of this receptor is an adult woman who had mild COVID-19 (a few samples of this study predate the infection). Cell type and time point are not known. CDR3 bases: TGCGCCAGCAGCCCGAACAGTGATAGCAATCAGCCCCAGCATTTT. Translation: CASSPNSDSNQPQHF.